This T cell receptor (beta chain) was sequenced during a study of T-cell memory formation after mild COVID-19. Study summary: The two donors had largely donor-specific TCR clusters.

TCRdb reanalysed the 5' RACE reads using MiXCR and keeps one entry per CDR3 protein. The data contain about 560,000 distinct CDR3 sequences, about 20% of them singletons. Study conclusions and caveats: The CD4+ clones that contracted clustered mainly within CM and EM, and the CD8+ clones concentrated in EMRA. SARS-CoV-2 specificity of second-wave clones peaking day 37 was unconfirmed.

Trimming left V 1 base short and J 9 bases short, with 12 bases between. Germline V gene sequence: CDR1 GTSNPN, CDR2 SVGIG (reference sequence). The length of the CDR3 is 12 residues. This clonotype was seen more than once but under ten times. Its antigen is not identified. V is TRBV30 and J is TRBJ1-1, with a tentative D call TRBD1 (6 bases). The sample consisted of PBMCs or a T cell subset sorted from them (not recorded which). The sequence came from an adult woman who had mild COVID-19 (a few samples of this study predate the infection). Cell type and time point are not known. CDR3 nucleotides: TGTGCCTGGAGTGGGGACAAGGGACAAGCTTTCTTT. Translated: CAWSGDKGQAFF.